This T cell receptor (beta chain) came from a study of human T cells and chemical hapten exposure. V gave up 1 base and J gave up 2 bases, with 12 bases separating them. The CDR3 has 15 amino acids. CDR1 is SGHRS and CDR2 is YFSETQ in the germline V gene. Stated time point: healthy volunteer bleed at 6 weeks. The authors extracted total RNA from unfractionated whole blood. Via MiXCR, TCRdb re-called the RACE reads, giving one row per CDR3 protein. The sample shows about 77,000 distinct CDR3 sequences, 8.6% of them seen only once. This TCR derives from a female donor in good health. Some clones in this sample may be carry-over from other donors' samples. The sample was whole blood. This sequence joins TRBV5-1 and TRBJ1-2; a possible D gene is TRBD1 (6 bases). CDR3 residues: CASSLSFGQNYGYTF. CDR3 DNA sequence: TGCGCCAGCAGCTTGAGTTTTGGACAGAACTATGGCTACACCTTC.